This T cell receptor (beta chain) was profiled in a study of neurological immune-mediated disorders. General observations from the study: TCR clonal expansion peaked in HTLV-1-associated myelopathy patients and was lowest in multiple sclerosis patients.

Germline loops: CDR1 MGHRA, CDR2 YSYEKL. V shed 1 base, J shed 2 bases, and the junction held 8 bases outside the gene matches. The CDR3 consists of 16 residues. The cDNA was produced through 5'RACE with 10-nucleotide random UMIs. TCRdb reanalysed the 5' RACE reads using MiXCR and keeps one entry per CDR3 protein. This table has 71,000 or so distinct CDR3 sequences, roughly an eighth appearing once. Ten or more counts support this clonotype. As yet, its antigen is unknown. Indicated time point: longitudinal time-point 1 (baseline). The chain employs TRBV4-1 and TRBJ2-7; 7 bases align to TRBD2. This sequence was found in a female donor with HTLV-1-associated myelopathy (HAM/TSP). Specimen: PBMCs. The CDR3 DNA sequence: TGCGCCAGCAGCCAAGCTGGGACTACCTCCCCCTACGAGCAGTACTTC. Amino acid sequence: CASSQAGTTSPYEQYF.